The clone carrying this T cell receptor (beta chain) has more than one count but fewer than ten. Antigen specificity is unknown. The source of the sample is a study of CD8 T cells in ankylosing spondylitis. Study-wide results and limits: Several of the motif variants were reported before in synovial fluid and blood from reactive arthritis.

CDR3 length equals 12 residues. Trimming cost V 6 bases and J 6 bases, with 10 bases left between them. In making TCR beta libraries, quantitative 5'-RACE with molecular barcodes was used. TCRdb re-derived calls from the 5' RACE reads in MiXCR, one entry per CDR3 protein. The sample includes 200,000 to 300,000 distinct CDR3 sequences, more than 20% of them seen just once. The sequencing input was blood, either unsorted or a sorted T cell fraction (not recorded which). The sequence was collected from a male donor with ankylosing spondylitis or in good health (not recorded which). The chain couples TRBV12-3 or TRBV12-4 to TRBJ2-3, with D unclear. Here the CDR3 reads CASSTIDDTQYF. CDR3 in DNA: TGTGCCAGCAGCACCATTGACGATACGCAGTATTTT.